The rows below give T cell receptor beta chains drawn from one sample of a study of CD8+ T cells in alopecia areata. The assay was immunoSEQ multiplex PCR, and TCRdb's table has in-frame clones only and misses some. The repertoire holds some 170,000 clones, 50% to 70% seen once, with more than 1.5% in the top ten. The sequencing used CD4+ T cells sorted from blood, collected at week 0. The receptors derive from a human donor with alopecia areata. CDR3s include the opening cysteine and the closing phenylalanine or tryptophan. A D gene is named only where the DNA matches it firmly. A clone size is listed for some rows: how often the clone was seen (once, few, many), or a class if it is expanded.

TRBJ2-5 | TRBV5-1 | NA | NA | TGCGCCAGCAGCTTGGCCGAGGACAGAGCGGCTCAAGAGACCCAGTACTTC | CASSLAEDRAAQETQYF
TRBJ2-6 | TRBV18 | NA | NA | TGTGCCAGCTCACCAAACCATGGTTCTGGGGCCAACGTCCTGACTTTC | CASSPNHGSGANVLTF
TRBJ2-3 | TRBV11-2 | NA | NA | TGTGCCAGCAGCTACTGGGTCGGGGAGGACACAGATACGCAGTATTTT | CASSYWVGEDTDTQYF
TRBJ1-1 | TRBV4-2 | NA | TRBD1 | TGTGCCAGCACAGGGACAGTGAACACTGAAGCTTTCTTT | CASTGTVNTEAFF
TRBJ2-2 | TRBV29-1 | NA | TRBD2 | TGCCCCGCTCTCCAGCGGGACGGGGAGCTGTTTTTT | CPALQRDGELFF
TRBJ2-3 | TRBV29-1 | NA | TRBD1 | TGCAGCGTCCTGACAGGGGTTCGCACAGATACGCAGTATTTT | CSVLTGVRTDTQYF
TRBJ1-2 | TRBV9 | NA | NA | TGTGCCAGCACCCAAGGGATAGAGGGCGTAAGCTACACCTTC | CASTQGIEGVSYTF
TRBJ1-2 | TRBV30 | NA | TRBD1 | TGTGCCTGGACCCAAATGACAGGGTACGGCTACACCTTC | CAWTQMTGYGYTF
TRBJ2-2 | TRBV7-3 | NA | NA | TGTGCCAGCAGCTCCGGCGCGAACACCGGGGAGCTGTTTTTT | CASSSGANTGELFF
TRBJ2-4 | TRBV6-5 | NA | NA | TGTGCCAGCTTGGATTTAGCCAAAAACATTCAGTACTTC | CASLDLAKNIQYF
TRBJ2-3 | TRBV29-1 | NA | NA | TGCAGCGTATCGGGATCAGTGTTCACAGATACGCAGTATTTT | CSVSGSVFTDTQYF
TRBJ2-7 | TRBV29-1 | NA | TRBD2 | TGCAGCGTTGATGTGTCGGGACTACATACCGAGCAGTACTTC | CSVDVSGLHTEQYF
TRBJ2-7 | TRBV29-1 | NA | NA | TGCAGCGTTGAAGCTCCGGGTCAGGGGAAATCCGAGCAGTACTTC | CSVEAPGQGKSEQYF
TRBJ2-5 | TRBV6-4 | NA | NA | TGTGCCAGATGTAATGAGTACTTC | CARCNEYF
TRBJ2-7 | TRBV6-1 | NA | NA | TGTGCCAGCAATCTTCAGTCCTACGAGCAGTACTTC | CASNLQSYEQYF
TRBJ2-2 | TRBV30 | NA | TRBD2 | TGTGCCTGGAGGGAAGCGGGGCGGGACACCGGGGAGCTGTTTTTT | CAWREAGRDTGELFF
TRBJ2-5 | TRBV7-2 | NA | NA | TGTGCCAGCAGCCCAAGCTGGCGGGAGACCCAGTACTTC | CASSPSWRETQYF
TRBJ1-1 | TRBV6-5 | NA | NA | TGTGCCAGCATTTCAAGTTTTGGCACTGAAGCTTTCTTT | CASISSFGTEAFF
TRBJ1-1 | TRBV5-1 | NA | NA | TGCGCCAGCAGCTTGGGGGGCGCGGGACAGAACACTGAAGCTTTCTTT | CASSLGGAGQNTEAFF
TRBJ1-5 | TRBV9 | NA | TRBD1 | TGTGCCAGCAGCAAGGGACAGGGATCACATCAGCCCCAGCATTTT | CASSKGQGSHQPQHF
TRBJ1-4 | TRBV6-5 | few | NA | TGTGCCAGCAGTCCTGAGGGCAGGGTGGGAGAAAAACTGTTTTTT | CASSPEGRVGEKLFF
TRBJ2-7 | TRBV2 | NA | TRBD1 | TGTGCCAGCAGTCCGAACGTACAGGGGTTCGAGCAGTACTTC | CASSPNVQGFEQYF
TRBJ1-1 | TRBV9 | NA | NA | TGTGCCAGCAGCGATCACCCTCCACTGACATGGGCCGACGCAGGTAGCACTGAAGCTTTCTTT | CASSDHPPLTWADAGSTEAFF
TRBJ2-3 | TRBV25-1 | NA | TRBD1 | TGTGCCAGCAGGGCCACAGGGGGGACAGATACGCAGTATTTT | CASRATGGTDTQYF
TRBJ1-2 | TRBV30 | few | NA | TGTGCCTGGAGGTCGCGGGGCACCTATGGCTACACCTTC | CAWRSRGTYGYTF
TRBJ1-1 | TRBV29-1 | NA | NA | TGCAGCGTTGTCGGTGCAGTTGAAGCTTTCTTT | CSVVGAVEAFF
TRBJ2-5 | TRBV27 | NA | NA | TGTGCCAGCAGAAGAGGGGGGGCATATGAGACCCAGTACTTC | CASRRGGAYETQYF
TRBJ2-3 | TRBV15 | NA | NA | TGTGCCACCAGCAGAGAACGAGCGGTTGACACAGATACGCAGTATTTT | CATSRERAVDTDTQYF
TRBJ1-1 | TRBV19 | few | NA | TGTGCCAGTAGTACCTACTTGAAAGAAGAGGCTTTCTTT | CASSTYLKEEAFF
TRBJ2-3 | TRBV7-3 | NA | TRBD2 | TGTGCCAGCAGCCTCGGACTAGCTTCGGATACGCAGTATTTT | CASSLGLASDTQYF
TRBJ2-3 | TRBV29-1 | NA | NA | TGCAGCGCGTACCGGACAGATACGCAGTATTTT | CSAYRTDTQYF
TRBJ2-3 | TRBV29-1 | few | TRBD2 | TGCAGCGTGGGCCTGGGGCTAGCGGGGGCAGATACGCAGTATTTT | CSVGLGLAGADTQYF
TRBJ2-1 | TRBV30 | NA | NA | TGTGCCTGGAGTATGGGACCATCACATTACAATGAGCAGTTCTTC | CAWSMGPSHYNEQFF
TRBJ1-2 | TRBV27 | NA | NA | TGTGCCAGCAGTTTGGGACAAAACTATGGCTACACCTTC | CASSLGQNYGYTF
TRBJ2-7 | TRBV4-3 | NA | NA | TGCGCCAGCAGCCAAGGCCGGGACGGAACCTACGAGCAGTACTTC | CASSQGRDGTYEQYF
TRBJ2-3 | TRBV30 | NA | NA | TGTGCCTGGAGTTCCTCGCGCACAGATACGCAGTATTTT | CAWSSSRTDTQYF
TRBJ1-5 | TRBV19 | NA | NA | TGTGCCAGTAAGGAATACAGTAGCAATCAGCCCCAGCATTTT | CASKEYSSNQPQHF
TRBJ1-1 | TRBV4-3 | NA | NA | TGCGCCAGCAGCCAATGGCTGCTGAACACTGAAGCTTTCTTT | CASSQWLLNTEAFF
TRBJ2-7 | TRBV4-3 | few | NA | TGCGCCAGCAGAGAAGACCGGGGTAGCTCCTACGAGCAGTACTTC | CASREDRGSSYEQYF
TRBJ2-6 | TRBV9 | NA | NA | TGTGCCAGCAGCGTTGACGTCTCTGGGGCCAACGTCCTGACTTTC | CASSVDVSGANVLTF
TRBJ2-7 | TRBV11-2 | NA | NA | TGTGCCAGCAGCTTAAGGTACGGGGCTGACGAGCAGTACTTC | CASSLRYGADEQYF